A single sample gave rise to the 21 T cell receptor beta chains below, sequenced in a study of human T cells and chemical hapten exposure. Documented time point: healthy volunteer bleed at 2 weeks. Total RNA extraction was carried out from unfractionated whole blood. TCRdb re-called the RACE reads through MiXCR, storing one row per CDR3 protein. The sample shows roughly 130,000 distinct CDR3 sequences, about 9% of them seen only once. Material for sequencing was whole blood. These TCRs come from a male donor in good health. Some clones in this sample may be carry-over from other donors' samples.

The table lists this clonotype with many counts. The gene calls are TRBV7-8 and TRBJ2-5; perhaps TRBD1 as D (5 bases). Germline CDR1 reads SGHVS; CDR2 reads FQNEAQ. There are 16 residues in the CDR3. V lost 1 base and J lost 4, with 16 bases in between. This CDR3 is CASSLVGRVIAETQYF. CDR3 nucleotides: TGTGCCAGCAGCTTAGTCGGCAGGGTGATCGCAGAGACCCAGTACTTC.

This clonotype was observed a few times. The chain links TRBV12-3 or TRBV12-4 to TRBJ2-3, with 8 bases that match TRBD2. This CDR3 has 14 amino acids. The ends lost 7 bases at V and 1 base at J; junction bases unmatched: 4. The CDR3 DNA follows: TGTGCCAGCATCCTAGCGGGTGGCACAGATACGCAGTATTTT. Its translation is CASILAGGTDTQYF.

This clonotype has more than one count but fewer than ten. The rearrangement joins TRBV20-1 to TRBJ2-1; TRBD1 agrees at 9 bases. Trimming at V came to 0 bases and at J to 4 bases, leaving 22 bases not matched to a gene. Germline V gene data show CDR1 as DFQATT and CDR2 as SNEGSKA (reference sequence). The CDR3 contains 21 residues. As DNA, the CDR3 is TGCAGTGCTAGAGACCCCTTCGCCGGGACAGGGTCCATCGGTAATTACAATGAGCAGTTCTTC. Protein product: CSARDPFAGTGSIGNYNEQFF.

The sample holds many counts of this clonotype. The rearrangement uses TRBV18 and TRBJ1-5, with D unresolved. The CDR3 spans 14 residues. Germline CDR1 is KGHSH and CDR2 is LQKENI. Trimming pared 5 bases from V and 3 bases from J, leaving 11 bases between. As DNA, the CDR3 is TGTGCCAGCTCATCGGACGGACTCAATCAGCCCCAGCATTTT. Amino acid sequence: CASSSDGLNQPQHF.

The CDR3 sequence: CAWSWLAGDYNEQFF. The CDR3 DNA is TGTGCCTGGAGCTGGTTGGCAGGGGATTACAATGAGCAGTTCTTC. The chain joins TRBV30 to TRBJ2-1, with a tentative D call TRBD1 (6 bases). V was clipped by 3 bases and J by 4 bases, with 16 bases between them. This CDR3 contains 15 residues. Germline CDR1 and CDR2: GTSNPN and SVGIG (reference sequence). The full variable domain, in which reference TRBV30 and TRBJ2-1 provide the parts outside the CDR3, is SQTIHQWPATLVQPVGSPLSLECTVEGTSNPNLYWYRQAAGRGLQLLFYSVGIGQISSEVPQNLSASRPQDRQFILSSKKLLLSDSGFYLCAWSWLAGDYNEQFFGPGTRLTVL.

CDR3 in amino acids: CASSVGGEGAGLETQYF. CDR3 nucleotides: TGTGCCAGCAGTGTAGGGGGAGAGGGCGCGGGTTTGGAGACCCAGTACTTC. The chain links TRBV2 to TRBJ2-5; maybe TRBD1 (6 bases). Germline-derived CDR1 and CDR2 are SNHLY and FYNNEI. With 4 bases removed from V and 5 bases from J, the gap between germline ends came to 23 bases. CDR3 length equals 17 residues.

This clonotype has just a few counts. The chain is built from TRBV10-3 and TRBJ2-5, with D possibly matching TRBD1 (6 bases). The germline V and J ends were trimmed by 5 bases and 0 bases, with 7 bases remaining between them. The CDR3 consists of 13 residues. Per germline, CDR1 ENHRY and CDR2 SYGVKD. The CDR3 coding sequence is TGTGCCATCAGTTCAGGGGACCAAGAGACCCAGTACTTC. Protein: CAISSGDQETQYF.

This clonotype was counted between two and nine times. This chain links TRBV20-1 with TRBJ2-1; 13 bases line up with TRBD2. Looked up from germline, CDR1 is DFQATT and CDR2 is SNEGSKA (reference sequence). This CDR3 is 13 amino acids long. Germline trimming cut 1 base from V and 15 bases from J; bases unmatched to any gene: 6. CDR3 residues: CSARVTSGGESFF. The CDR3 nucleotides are TGCAGTGCTAGAGTTACTAGCGGGGGGGAGTCGTTCTTC.

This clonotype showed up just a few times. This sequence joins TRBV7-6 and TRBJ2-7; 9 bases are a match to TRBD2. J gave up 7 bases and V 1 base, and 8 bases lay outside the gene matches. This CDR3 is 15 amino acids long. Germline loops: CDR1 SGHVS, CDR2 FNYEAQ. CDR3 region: CASSLEWAGGGEQYF. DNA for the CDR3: TGTGCCAGCAGCTTAGAATGGGCGGGAGGGGGAGAGCAGTACTTC.

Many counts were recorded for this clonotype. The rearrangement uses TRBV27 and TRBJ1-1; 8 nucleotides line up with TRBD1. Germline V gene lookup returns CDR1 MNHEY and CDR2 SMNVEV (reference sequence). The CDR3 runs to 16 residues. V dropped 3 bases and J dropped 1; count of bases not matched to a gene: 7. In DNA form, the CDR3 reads TGTGCCAGCAGTTTTCAGGGGGCGAGAACGAACACTGAAGCTTTCTTT. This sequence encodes CASSFQGARTNTEAFF.

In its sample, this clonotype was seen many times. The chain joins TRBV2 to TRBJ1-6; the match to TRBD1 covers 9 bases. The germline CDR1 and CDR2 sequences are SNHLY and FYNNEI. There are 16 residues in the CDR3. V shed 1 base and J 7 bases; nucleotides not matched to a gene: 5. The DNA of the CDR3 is TGTGCCAGCAGTGAAGGGACAGGGGCCTCGAATTCACCCCTCCACTTT. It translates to CASSEGTGASNSPLHF.

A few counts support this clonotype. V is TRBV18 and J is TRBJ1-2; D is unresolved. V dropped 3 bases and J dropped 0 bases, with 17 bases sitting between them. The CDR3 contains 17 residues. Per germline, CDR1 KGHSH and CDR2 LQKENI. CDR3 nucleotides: TGTGCCAGCTCACCGTACACGGGAAGCGGGGCTAACTATGGCTACACCTTC. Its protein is CASSPYTGSGANYGYTF.

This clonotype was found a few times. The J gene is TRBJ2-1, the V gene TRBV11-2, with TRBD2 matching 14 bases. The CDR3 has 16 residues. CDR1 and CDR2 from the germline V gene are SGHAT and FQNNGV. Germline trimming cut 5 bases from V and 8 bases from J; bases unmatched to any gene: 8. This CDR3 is CASSLGTSGGHDEQFF. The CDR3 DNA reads TGTGCCAGCAGCCTCGGGACTAGCGGGGGTCACGATGAGCAGTTCTTC.

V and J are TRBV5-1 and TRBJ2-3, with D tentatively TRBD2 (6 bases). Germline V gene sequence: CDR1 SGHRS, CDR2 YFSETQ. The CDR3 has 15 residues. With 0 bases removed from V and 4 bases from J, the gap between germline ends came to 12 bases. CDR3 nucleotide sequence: TGCGCCAGCAGCTTGGCCGGGACTGCCGCAGATACGCAGTATTTT. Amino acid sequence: CASSLAGTAADTQYF.

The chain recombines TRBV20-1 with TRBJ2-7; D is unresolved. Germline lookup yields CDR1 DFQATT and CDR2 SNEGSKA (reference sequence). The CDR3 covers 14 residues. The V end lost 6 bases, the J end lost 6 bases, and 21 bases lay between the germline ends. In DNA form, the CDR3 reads TGCAGTGCCAAGAGGTCCGCCAGCGCCTTCGAGCAGTACTTC. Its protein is CSAKRSASAFEQYF.

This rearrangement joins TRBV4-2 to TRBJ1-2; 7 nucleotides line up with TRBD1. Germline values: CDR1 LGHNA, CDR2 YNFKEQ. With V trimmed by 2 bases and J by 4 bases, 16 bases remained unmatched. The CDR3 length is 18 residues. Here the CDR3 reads CASSQTRRGIDRAYGYTF. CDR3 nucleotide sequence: TGTGCCAGCAGCCAAACGAGAAGGGGGATCGACAGGGCCTATGGCTACACCTTC.

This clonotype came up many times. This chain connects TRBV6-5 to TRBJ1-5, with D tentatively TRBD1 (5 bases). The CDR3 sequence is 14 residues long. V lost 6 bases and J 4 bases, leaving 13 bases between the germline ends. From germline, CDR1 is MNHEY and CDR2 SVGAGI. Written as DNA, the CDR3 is TGTGCCAGCAGACCCTGGGACCGAAATCAGCCCCAGCATTTT. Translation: CASRPWDRNQPQHF.

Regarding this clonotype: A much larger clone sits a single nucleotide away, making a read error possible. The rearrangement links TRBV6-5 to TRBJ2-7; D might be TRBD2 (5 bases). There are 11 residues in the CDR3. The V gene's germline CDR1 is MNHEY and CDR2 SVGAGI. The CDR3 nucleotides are TGTGCCAACAGTTACTCGGGAGAGCAGTACTTC. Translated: CANSYSGEQYF.

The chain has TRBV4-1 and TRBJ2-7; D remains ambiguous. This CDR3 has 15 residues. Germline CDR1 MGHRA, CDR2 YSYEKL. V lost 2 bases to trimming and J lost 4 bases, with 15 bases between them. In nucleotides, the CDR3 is TGCGCCAGCAGCCAAACCCCCGACCCTTTTTACGAGCAGTACTTC. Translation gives CASSQTPDPFYEQYF.

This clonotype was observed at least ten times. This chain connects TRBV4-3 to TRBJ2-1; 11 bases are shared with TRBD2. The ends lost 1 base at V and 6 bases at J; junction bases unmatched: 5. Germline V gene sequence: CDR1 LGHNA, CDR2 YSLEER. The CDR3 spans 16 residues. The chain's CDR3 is CASSQVAGGPSNEQFF. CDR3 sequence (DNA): TGCGCCAGCAGCCAAGTAGCGGGGGGGCCGAGCAATGAGCAGTTCTTC.

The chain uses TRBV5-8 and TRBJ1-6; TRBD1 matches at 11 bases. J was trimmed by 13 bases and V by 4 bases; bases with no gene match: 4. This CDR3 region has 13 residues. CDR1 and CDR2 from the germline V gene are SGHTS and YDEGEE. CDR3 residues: CASSRDRGLPLHF. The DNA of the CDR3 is TGTGCCAGCAGCCGGGACAGGGGGTTGCCCCTCCACTTT.